Listed below are T cell receptor beta chains from one sample, sequenced in a study of blood T cell repertoires in COVID-19. The data were produced by immunoSEQ multiplex PCR, yet TCRdb's version contains in-frame clones alone and is incomplete. The sample has approximately 300,000 clones, approximately 91% seen once. The sequenced sample consisted of PBMCs or T cells enriched from blood (not recorded which). The receptor source for this set is a woman aged 30 to 39 who had been exposed to COVID-19. CDR3s include the opening cysteine and the closing phenylalanine or tryptophan. Each record gives: clone size, D gene, V gene, J gene, CDR3 DNA, CDR3 protein. D genes are given only for firm matches. Some rows mark clone size as missing; the rest say once, few, many or name a class of expanded clone.

once	TRBD1	TRBV27	TRBJ1-2	TGTGCCAGCTCCCTCCTAGGACAGGGTGGGGGCTACACCTTC	CASSLLGQGGGYTF
-	TRBD1	TRBV19	TRBJ2-7	TGTGCCAGTATTGATAGACAGGGGGCCTACGAGCAGTACTTC	CASIDRQGAYEQYF
-	TRBD1	TRBV7-9	TRBJ2-7	TGTGCCAGCAGCTCAACAGGGGACGAGCAGTACTTC	CASSSTGDEQYF
-	-	TRBV29-1	TRBJ2-3	TGCAGCGCCGGGAGGGACAGGGTGGATACGCAGTATTTT	CSAGRDRVDTQYF
-	TRBD1	TRBV9	TRBJ1-2	TGTGCCAGCAGCGGACTAAACCGGGACAGGGGGCATGGTGGCTACACCTTC	CASSGLNRDRGHGGYTF
-	-	TRBV6-5	TRBJ1-5	TGTGCCAGCATCGAGGGCAGACTAAATCAGCCCCAGCATTTT	CASIEGRLNQPQHF
-	-	TRBV11-1	TRBJ2-7	TGTGCCAGCAGCTATGGCATTGCCTACGAGCAGTACTTC	CASSYGIAYEQYF
-	-	TRBV5-1	TRBJ1-5	TGCGCCAGCAGCTTGGACGGACAGTACAATCAGCCCCAGCATTTT	CASSLDGQYNQPQHF
once	-	TRBV6-4	TRBJ1-6	TGTGCCAGCAGTGGGACCGGTCGTCCGCCCCCGCGTCCGGGGTACCCCCTCCACTTT	CASSGTGRPPPRPGYPLHF
few	-	TRBV4-2	TRBJ2-7	TGTGCCAGCAGCCAAGCCTTAAGTCGGCTAGGGGCAAACGAGCAGTACTTC	CASSQALSRLGANEQYF
-	-	TRBV4-3	TRBJ1-1	TGCGCCAGCAGCCAAGCCGCGCGGAACACTGAAGCTTTCTTT	CASSQAARNTEAFF
-	-	TRBV6-5	TRBJ1-5	TGTGCCAGCAGGCGAGGGTTGGATCAGCCCCAGCATTTT	CASRRGLDQPQHF
-	TRBD1	TRBV7-9	TRBJ2-6	TGTGCCAGCAGCCCACAGGGGGCTGGGGCCAACGTCCTGACTTTC	CASSPQGAGANVLTF
-	TRBD2	TRBV7-6	TRBJ2-2	TGTGCCAGCAGCTTCCCTCGTCGCGGGGGGGCCGGTACCGGGGAGCTGTTTTTT	CASSFPRRGGAGTGELFF
-	-	TRBV5-1	TRBJ2-5	TGCGCCAGCAGCGCTGCCCGCCTCCCGGGGGAGACCCAGTACTTC	CASSAARLPGETQYF
many	-	TRBV27	TRBJ1-3	TGTGCCAGCAGTTTATCGGCGGGACCTGGAAACACCATATATTTT	CASSLSAGPGNTIYF
-	-	TRBV12-3/TRBV12-4	TRBJ2-1	TGTGCCAGCGCAGGGGATTACAATAATGAGCAGTTCTTC	CASAGDYNNEQFF
-	TRBD2	TRBV19	TRBJ2-3	TGTGCCAGTAGTAAACTAGCGGGGGGAAGAGATACGCAGTATTTT	CASSKLAGGRDTQYF
-	-	TRBV3-1/TRBV3-2	TRBJ2-5	TGTGCCAGCAGCCAAGATCATGCGTTGACACCCCAAGAGACCCAGTACTTC	CASSQDHALTPQETQYF
-	-	TRBV29-1	TRBJ1-1	TGCAGCGTAGAACTCAGGGTGACGAGCACTGAAGCTTTCTTT	CSVELRVTSTEAFF
-	TRBD1	TRBV10-3	TRBJ1-1	TGTGCCGTAGGACAGGGAGAGACTGAAGCTTTCTTT	CAVGQGETEAFF
-	TRBD2	TRBV3-1/TRBV3-2	TRBJ2-1	TGTGCCAGCAGCCAAATCTGGACTAGCGGTAACAATGAGCAGTTCTTC	CASSQIWTSGNNEQFF
-	TRBD2	TRBV7-6	TRBJ2-1	TGTGCCAGCAGCTTTTTGCGGGGGGAGCAGTTCTTC	CASSFLRGEQFF
few	-	TRBV7-3	TRBJ1-1	TGTGCCAGCAGCTTAGGAGGAGGGTCTGAAGCTTTCTTT	CASSLGGGSEAFF
-	-	TRBV5-1	TRBJ1-5	TGCGCCAGCAGCTTGGCCGGAGATAAAGCCCAGCATTTT	CASSLAGDKAQHF
-	TRBD2	TRBV7-2	TRBJ2-1	TGTGCCAGCAGGCCGGGGGGCTCCTACAATGAGCAGTTCTTC	CASRPGGSYNEQFF
-	-	TRBV5-1	TRBJ1-2	TGCGCCAGCAGCTTGGGCGAGCCCTATGGCTACACCTTC	CASSLGEPYGYTF
-	-	TRBV15	TRBJ1-5	TGTGCCACCAGCAGAGATATCCATGAGTCTCAGCCCCAGCATTTT	CATSRDIHESQPQHF
-	-	TRBV6-5	TRBJ2-1	TGTGCCAGCAGTTACTCGTGGCGGGGCTACAATGAGCAGTTCTTC	CASSYSWRGYNEQFF
-	TRBD2	TRBV29-1	TRBJ2-5	TGCAGCGTGGCCGGGACTATCCAAGAGACCCAGTACTTC	CSVAGTIQETQYF
-	-	TRBV24-1	TRBJ2-7	TGTGCCACCAGTGAAGCCGGGACACCCAACTACGAGCAGTACTTC	CATSEAGTPNYEQYF
few	TRBD2	TRBV9	TRBJ2-1	TGTGCCAGCAGCGCCGGACTAGCGTATTACAATGAGCAGTTCTTC	CASSAGLAYYNEQFF